This T cell receptor beta chain was recorded in a study of blood T cell repertoires in COVID-19 (TCRdb year 2020). Background on the whole study: Samples covering the acute and convalescent phases of COVID-19 were provided by collaborators in the United States, Italy and Spain. The material from the prospective study consisted of cDNA or gDNA derived from T cells, B-cell-depleted T cells, or PBMCs. Deeply sampled blood TCRbeta repertoires from subjects exposed to, actively infected with, or recovered from COVID-19 were included in the dataset. The repertoires were released in a freely available public database intended as a resource for research on the immune response to SARS-CoV-2. Samples were obtained from the ongoing ImmuneRACE study (first 160 participants) and from approximately 1,200 subjects provided by 6 global collaborators. Nearly every sample came with metadata listing a de-identified subject ID, COVID-19 status, age in years and sex. Where available, HLA class I and class II types were obtained from metadata supplied by the sample provider rather than from assay-based typing. What the authors observed across the whole study: The amount of clinical and demographic metadata varied by source and participant and was provided uncurated.

The junction carries 5 bases between V and J, which are trimmed by 5 bases and 5 bases respectively. CDR1 and CDR2 were assigned from the germline V gene as KGHDR and SFDVKD. Spanning cysteine to phenylalanine, the CDR3 consists of 11 amino acids. Of the read, only the CDR3 DNA is kept; its 33 bases are in frame from base 1. Notes on this clone: There is no known antigen for this receptor. Within one base of it there is no much larger clone, and no base qualities were kept.

The collaborating institutions used their own protocols to collect whole blood in K2EDTA tubes. For TCRbeta analysis, collaborator samples were shipped as frozen whole blood, as isolated PBMCs, or as DNA extracted from either sample type. TCRbeta CDR3 regions were amplified from genomic DNA by means of the immunoSEQ Assay, a bias-controlled multiplex PCR. The original methods were these. The number of nucleated cells in each sample was estimated by amplification of reference gene primers within the assay. To quantify the absolute abundance of each unique TCRbeta CDR3 rearrangement, sequence reads were collapsed and filtered. For each sample, productive Simpson clonality was calculated by taking the square root of Simpson's diversity index across productive rearrangements. TCRdb retrieved this table from immuneACCESS and kept in-frame rearrangements only. Not all clones are present; in checked studies, unresolved V genes account for under half, and no reason is known for the remainder. For V, J and clone size, that table is used; D and trimming come from the DNA. The sample records about 120,000 clones, 85% of which are singletons. Jointly, the top ten make up approximately 30% of the sample.

Sequenced: peripheral blood. The TCR comes from a woman older than 75 with acute or convalescent COVID-19. Recombination joined TRBV24-1 with TRBJ1-2; the D gene is not confidently resolved. The DNA is as follows: TGTGCCACCAGTGTGCAGTATGGCTACACCTTC. It translates as CATSVQYGYTF.